What follows is one TCR beta chain and its context. Its antigen remains unidentified. Base-call qualities are not available, and no considerably larger clone is one nucleotide away. The CDR3 spans 15 residues, from the cysteine through the phenylalanine. The CDR3 DNA has 45 bases and is translated from base 1. Between the V and J ends, shortened by 0 bases and 0 bases respectively, the junction contains 8 bases. Per the germline V gene (reference sequence), SGHNT is the CDR1 and YYREEE is the CDR2. The data originate from a study of blood T cell repertoires in COVID-19 (dated by TCRdb to the early 2020s). Concerning the study at large: Collaborator samples came from the United States, Italy and Spain and covered acute and convalescent phases of COVID-19. The prospective study material was composed of cDNA or gDNA derived from T cells, B-cell-depleted T cells, or PBMCs. Deeply sampled blood TCRbeta repertoires from subjects exposed to, actively infected with, or recovered from COVID-19 were included in the dataset. The repertoires were made available in a free public database intended to serve as a resource for research on the immune response to SARS-CoV-2. Samples were obtained from the ongoing ImmuneRACE study (first 160 participants) and from over a thousand subjects provided by 6 global collaborators. Nearly every sample came with metadata listing a de-identified subject ID, COVID-19 status, age in years and sex. Where available, HLA class I and class II types were obtained from metadata supplied by the sample provider rather than from assay-based typing.

The immunoSEQ Assay, a bias-controlled multiplex PCR, was used to amplify TCRbeta CDR3 regions from genomic DNA. As for the original processing: The number of nucleated cells in each sample was estimated from the amplification of reference gene primers within the assay. To quantify the absolute abundance of each unique TCRbeta CDR3 rearrangement, sequence reads were collapsed and filtered. For each sample, productive Simpson clonality was calculated as the square root of Simpson's diversity index across productive rearrangements. Not all clones reach the TCRdb copy of this immuneACCESS table, which keeps in-frame sequences only. Checked studies attribute under half of the gap to unresolved V genes and leave the rest unexplained. V and J calls and clone size are as listed in that table; D and trimming were resolved from the DNA. The sample records roughly 74,000 clones, approximately 84% of which are singletons. The ten largest clones represent 30% to 45% of the sample.

Collaborating institutions collected whole blood in K2EDTA tubes following their own protocols. For TCRbeta analysis, collaborators shipped samples as frozen whole blood, isolated PBMCs, or DNA extracted from either of those sample types. The paper's findings and limits, for the study overall: The quantity of clinical and demographic metadata differed by source and by participant and was supplied without curation.

This TCR derives from a man in his 70s with acute or convalescent COVID-19. The sequence joins TRBV5-4 to TRBJ2-3; no D gene can be assigned with confidence. What was sequenced was peripheral blood. The DNA sequence follows: TGTGCCAGCAGCTTGGATGCAGGCAGCACAGATACGCAGTATTTT. Translated, it gives CASSLDAGSTDTQYF. The CDR3, completed at both ends by the reference TRBV5-4 and TRBJ2-3 genes, gives the full variable domain ETGVTQSPTHLIKTRGQQVTLRCSSQSGHNTVSWYQQALGQGPQFIFQYYREEENGRGNFPPRFSGLQFPNYSSELNVNALELDDSALYLCASSLDAGSTDTQYFGPGTRLTVL.